These 18 T cell receptor beta chains originate from one sample sequenced in a study of blood T cell repertoires in COVID-19. Profiled with immunoSEQ multiplex PCR; TCRdb holds only in-frame clones, not every one. The sample consists of fewer than 300,000 clones, around 85% of them appearing once. The sequenced sample was PBMCs or T cells enriched from blood (not recorded which). The receptors stem from a woman aged 25 to 39 who had recovered from COVID-19.

This chain connects TRBV27 to TRBJ2-7; D gene unclear. Germline loops: CDR1 MNHEY, CDR2 SMNVEV (reference sequence). The CDR3 extends over 14 amino acids. The V and J ends lost 4 bases and 7 bases respectively, with 17 bases between them. The CDR3 coding sequence is TGTGCCAGCAGTTCCTCCCCCCCTATTATAGAGCAGTACTTC. Translated, it gives CASSSSPPIIEQYF.

The chain has TRBV27 and TRBJ2-7, with TRBD2 identical over 9 bases. V gave up 5 bases and J gave up 4 bases; unmatched junction bases: 12. CDR3 length: 16 residues. Germline V gives CDR1 MNHEY, CDR2 SMNVEV (reference sequence). The CDR3, as DNA: TGTGCCAGCAGTACCACCCCGCCTAGCGGGATTTACGAGCAGTACTTC. It yields the protein CASSTTPPSGIYEQYF.

The chain links TRBV28 to TRBJ1-2; 7 bases match TRBD1. Germline lookup yields CDR1 MDHEN and CDR2 SYDVKM. With V trimmed by 6 bases and J by 6 bases, 7 bases remained unmatched. This CDR3 has 13 amino acids. The CDR3 loop is CASRLDRANGYTF. CDR3 nucleotides: TGTGCCAGCAGACTTGACAGGGCTAATGGCTACACCTTC.

The genes are TRBV30 and TRBJ1-2; TRBD1 might be the D (5 bases). V was cut by 0 bases and J by 7 bases, with 12 bases left in between. Germline V lookup: CDR1 GTSNPN, CDR2 SVGIG (reference sequence). The CDR3 totals 13 residues. The CDR3: CAWSVMGLGGYTF. Here the CDR3 DNA reads TGTGCCTGGAGTGTGATGGGGCTCGGTGGCTACACCTTC.

The chain carries TRBV19 and TRBJ2-2, with a possible D match to TRBD1 (5 bases). The CDR3 covers 17 residues. V lost 0 bases and J 3 bases, leaving 14 bases between the germline ends. Germline lookup yields CDR1 LNHDA and CDR2 SQIVND (reference sequence). The CDR3 is CASSIDRRRQYTGELFF. The CDR3 DNA sequence: TGTGCCAGTAGTATAGATCGACGAAGACAGTACACCGGGGAGCTGTTTTTT.

The rearrangement links TRBV11-3 to TRBJ1-1; TRBD1 matches at 7 bases. CDR1 is SGHNT and CDR2 is YENEEA in the germline V gene. The V gene end was trimmed by 5 bases and the J gene end by 4 bases; junction bases not matched to a gene: 4. CDR3 length: 13 amino acids. CDR3 DNA sequence: TGTGCCAGCAGCCAGACAGGGCGCACTGAAGCTTTCTTT. This codes for CASSQTGRTEAFF.

This clone was recorded a few times. The chain carries TRBV28 and TRBJ1-2, with 9 bases that match TRBD1. The germline V gene encodes CDR1 MDHEN and CDR2 SYDVKM. The CDR3 is 17 residues long. V shed 5 bases and J 4 bases; nucleotides not matched to a gene: 14. The CDR3 region has the DNA TGTGCCAGCAGTGCAATTACAGGGGGCGCCTCAGGCTATGGCTACACCTTC. It translates to CASSAITGGASGYGYTF.

The rearrangement uses TRBV3-1 (or the pseudogene TRBV3-2) and TRBJ1-4, with TRBD1 as a possible D gene (5 bases). The CDR3 is made up of 14 amino acids. Looked up from germline, CDR1 is LGHDT and CDR2 is YNNKEL (reference sequence). With 1 base removed from V and 6 bases from J, the gap between germline ends came to 9 bases. CDR3 sequence reads: CASSQGQGHEKLFF. The CDR3 nucleotides read TGTGCCAGCAGCCAAGGCCAGGGCCATGAAAAACTGTTTTTT.

The CDR3 region is CASSLGGASSTNEKLFF. As DNA, the CDR3 is TGTGCCAGCAGTTTAGGAGGAGCCAGTTCAACTAATGAAAAACTGTTTTTT. The chain links TRBV28 to TRBJ1-4; no clear D. The V and J ends lost 2 bases and 0 bases respectively, with 13 bases between them. The CDR3 is 17 amino acids. The germline CDR1 and CDR2 sequences are MDHEN and SYDVKM.

This clone came up once. In nucleotides, the CDR3 is TGTGCCAGCAGCCAGCTCCCGGGAGTTTTGGGTCAGCCCCAGCATTTT. Translated, it gives CASSQLPGVLGQPQHF. The rearrangement uses TRBV3-1 (or the pseudogene TRBV3-2) and TRBJ1-5; D unresolved. This CDR3 has 16 residues. Trimming left V 3 bases short and J 6 bases short, with 18 bases between. Germline V gives CDR1 LGHDT, CDR2 YNNKEL (reference sequence).

The CDR3 protein is CATSRGGTASWFTDTQYF. The DNA for the CDR3 is TGTGCCACCAGCAGGGGGGGGACTGCGAGTTGGTTCACAGATACGCAGTATTTT. The chain employs TRBV15 and TRBJ2-3, with TRBD2 identical over 7 bases. CDR1 is LNHNV, CDR2 YYDKDF, per germline (reference sequence). After removal of 3 bases from V and 2 bases from J, the junction contained 14 bases not matched to a gene. The CDR3 length is 18 residues.

The table lists this clone with a few counts. The V call is TRBV6-4, the J call TRBJ2-1; possibly TRBD1 for D (5 bases). Germline V gives CDR1 MRHNA, CDR2 SNTAGT. The CDR3 length is 13 residues. Trimming took 4 bases from V and 6 from J, leaving 10 bases between them. The CDR3 sequence: CASSVRESNEQFF. For the CDR3, the DNA is TGTGCCAGCAGTGTCAGGGAAAGCAATGAGCAGTTCTTC.

The chain recombines TRBV27 with TRBJ2-1; TRBD2 agrees at 13 bases. V trimming: 3 bases; J trimming: 8 bases; junction bases outside the gene matches: 4. Germline values: CDR1 MNHEY, CDR2 SMNVEV (reference sequence). There are 15 residues in the CDR3. CDR3 sequence: CASSFGTSGNYEQFF. The CDR3 region has the DNA TGTGCCAGCAGTTTTGGGACTAGCGGGAACTATGAGCAGTTCTTC.

V is TRBV27 and J is TRBJ2-1; D perhaps matches TRBD2 (6 bases). Deletions cut 3 bases from V and 9 bases from J, with 15 bases between. Germline V gives CDR1 MNHEY, CDR2 SMNVEV (reference sequence). The CDR3 is 14 residues long. In nucleotides, the CDR3 is TGTGCCAGCAGTTTTTCGGGGGAGAGGGGTGAGCAGTTCTTC. Its translation is CASSFSGERGEQFF.

This chain links TRBV5-1 with TRBJ1-1; 8 positions match TRBD1. Germline loops: CDR1 SGHRS, CDR2 YFSETQ. The CDR3 loop spans 15 amino acids. The V segment lost 3 bases and the J segment 4 bases; nucleotides outside the gene matches: 8. In DNA form, the CDR3 reads TGCGCCAGCAGCTCGGGACAGGTTGAAAGCACTGAAGCTTTCTTT. This gives the protein CASSSGQVESTEAFF.

About this clone: Other DNA sequences within the sample encode an identical CDR3. The J gene is TRBJ1-1, the V gene TRBV11-3; D is unclear. The CDR3 spans 14 residues. Germline lookup yields CDR1 SGHNT and CDR2 YENEEA. With 1 base removed from V and 0 bases from J, the gap between germline ends came to 6 bases. The CDR3 coding sequence is TGTGCCAGCAGCTTAGGGCATTTGAACACTGAAGCTTTCTTT. Its protein product is CASSLGHLNTEAFF.

The rearrangement joins TRBV28 to TRBJ1-2; D may be TRBD1 (6 bases). Trimming stripped 6 bases from V and 4 bases from J, with 18 bases between. Germline V gene sequence: CDR1 MDHEN, CDR2 SYDVKM. This CDR3 region has 15 residues. CDR3 nucleotides: TGTGCCAGCAGCGGACAGCACCCTGCCGCCTATGGCTACACCTTC. It specifies CASSGQHPAAYGYTF.

This clone appeared a single time. V gene TRBV5-6 combines with J gene TRBJ2-7, with D maybe TRBD1 (6 bases). Germline assignment: CDR1 SGHDT and CDR2 YYEEEE. This CDR3 is built from 14 residues. Trimming pared 3 bases from V and 3 bases from J, leaving 13 bases between. The CDR3 spells CASSSIRGSYEQYF. In DNA form, the CDR3 reads TGTGCCAGCAGCTCCATCAGGGGTAGCTACGAGCAGTACTTC.